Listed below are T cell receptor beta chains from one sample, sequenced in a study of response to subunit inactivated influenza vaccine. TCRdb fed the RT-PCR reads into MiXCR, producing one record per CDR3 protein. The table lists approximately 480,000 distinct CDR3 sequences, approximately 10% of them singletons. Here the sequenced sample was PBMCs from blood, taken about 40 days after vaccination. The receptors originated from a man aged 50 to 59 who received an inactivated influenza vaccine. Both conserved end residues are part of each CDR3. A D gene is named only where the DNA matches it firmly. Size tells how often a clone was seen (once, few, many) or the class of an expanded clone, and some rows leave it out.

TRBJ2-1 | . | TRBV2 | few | TGTGCCAGCAGGATCGAGGTCCTATACAATGAGCAGTTCTTC | CASRIEVLYNEQFF
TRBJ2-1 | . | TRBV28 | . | TGTGCCAGCAGTTATGGCGCGGGCAATGAGCAGTTCTTC | CASSYGAGNEQFF
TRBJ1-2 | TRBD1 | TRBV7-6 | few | TGTGCCAGCAGCTTGGGACAGCGGGGAGGTGGCTACACCTTC | CASSLGQRGGGYTF
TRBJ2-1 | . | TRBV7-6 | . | TGTGCCAGCAGCTTATGGGAGTCGGTTGACAATGAGCAGTTCTTC | CASSLWESVDNEQFF
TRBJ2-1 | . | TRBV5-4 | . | TGTGCCAGCAGCTTGATGTCACATGAGCAGTTCTTC | CASSLMSHEQFF
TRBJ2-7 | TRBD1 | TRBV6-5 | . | TGTGCCAGCAGTTCGGGACAGGGAGTGTACGAGCAGTACTTC | CASSSGQGVYEQYF
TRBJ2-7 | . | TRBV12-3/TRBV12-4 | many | TGTGCCAGCAGTGCCGGGACGGAACCTTACGAGCAGTACTTC | CASSAGTEPYEQYF
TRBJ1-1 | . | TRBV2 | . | TGTGCCAGCAACCGGAACACTGAAGCTTTCTTT | CASNRNTEAFF
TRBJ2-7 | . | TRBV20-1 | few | TGCAGTGCCCGGTGGGCGGGGAGCACCTACGAGCAGTACTTC | CSARWAGSTYEQYF
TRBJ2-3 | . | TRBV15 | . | TGTGCCACCAGCAGAGATCGAAGCGGCACAGATACGCAGTATTTT | CATSRDRSGTDTQYF
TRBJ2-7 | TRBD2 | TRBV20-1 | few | TGCAGTGCTAGCGACCTAGCGGGACTCAACGAGCAGTACTTC | CSASDLAGLNEQYF
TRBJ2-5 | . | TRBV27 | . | TGTGCCAGCAGTAGTATAGGGCTAGAGACCCAGTACTTC | CASSSIGLETQYF
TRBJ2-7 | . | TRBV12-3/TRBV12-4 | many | TGTGCCAGCAGTTTATGGGGGGTTAGCTCCTACGAGCAGTACTTC | CASSLWGVSSYEQYF
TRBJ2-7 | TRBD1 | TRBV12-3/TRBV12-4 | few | TGTGCCAGCAGTAAACAGACAGGGGGCTCCTACGAGCAGTACTTC | CASSKQTGGSYEQYF
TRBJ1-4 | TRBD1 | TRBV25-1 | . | TGTGCCAGCAGTCCAAACAGGGGACGGGGGGCAAAACTGTTTTTT | CASSPNRGRGAKLFF
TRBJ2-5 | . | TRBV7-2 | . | TGTGCCAGCAGACTAGGTGGAGAGACCCAGTACTTC | CASRLGGETQYF
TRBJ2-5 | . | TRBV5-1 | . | TGCGCCAGCACCATACTTGGGACACCCCAAGAGACCCAGTACTTC | CASTILGTPQETQYF
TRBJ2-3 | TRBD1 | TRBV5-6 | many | TGTGCCAGCAGCTACCGGGACAGGTTTGCAGATACGCAGTATTTT | CASSYRDRFADTQYF
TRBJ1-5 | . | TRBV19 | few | TGTGCCAGTAGTGATTTTAGAGGCAGCAATCAGCCCCAGCATTTT | CASSDFRGSNQPQHF
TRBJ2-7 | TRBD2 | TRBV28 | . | TGTGCCAGCAGTTTAATTCCCGGGGGGACCTACGAGCAGTACTTC | CASSLIPGGTYEQYF
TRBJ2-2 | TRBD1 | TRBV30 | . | TGTGCCTGGAGGGGACAGGGGGCCGGGGAGCTGTTTTTT | CAWRGQGAGELFF
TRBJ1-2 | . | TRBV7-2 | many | TGTGCCAGCAGCTTAGAACCTGAAAGGGGTAACTATGGCTACACCTTC | CASSLEPERGNYGYTF
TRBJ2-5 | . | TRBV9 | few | TGTGCCAGCAGCTCCGGAACGGCAACGCAAGAGACCCAGTACTTC | CASSSGTATQETQYF
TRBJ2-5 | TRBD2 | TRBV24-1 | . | TGTGCCACCAGTGATAAACTAGCGGGCGCCGGACAAGAGACCCAGTACTTC | CATSDKLAGAGQETQYF
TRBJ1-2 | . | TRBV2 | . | TGTGCCAGCAGTGTCATGGTAACCGCGACGGCTGGCTACACCTTC | CASSVMVTATAGYTF
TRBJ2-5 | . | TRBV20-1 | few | TGCAGTGCTCTCCGGACCGTCCCCCAAGAGACCCAGTACTTC | CSALRTVPQETQYF
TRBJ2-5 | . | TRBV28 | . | TGTGCCAGCACCTCCGGGAGTTGGGGAGAGACCCAGTACTTC | CASTSGSWGETQYF
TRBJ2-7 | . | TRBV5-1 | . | TGCGCCAGCAGCTTGGAACGGGGGGCCACGTACGAGCAGTACTTC | CASSLERGATYEQYF
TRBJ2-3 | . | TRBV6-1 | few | TGTGCCAGCAGTGTCCGGCGGGGAGGCACAGATACGCAGTATTTT | CASSVRRGGTDTQYF
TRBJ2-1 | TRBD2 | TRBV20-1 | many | TGCAGTGCTAGAGAGGGACTAGCGGGATACAATGAGCAGTTCTTC | CSAREGLAGYNEQFF
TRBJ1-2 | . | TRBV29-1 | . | TGCAGCGTCGGTAACTATGGCTACACCTTC | CSVGNYGYTF
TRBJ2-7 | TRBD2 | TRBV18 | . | TGTGCCAGCTCACCGCCCATGGCGGGAGGGCCCCACGAGCAGTACTTC | CASSPPMAGGPHEQYF
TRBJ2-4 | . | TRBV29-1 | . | TGCAGCGTTTTCTCTCGGTTGAGTAAAAACATTCAGTACTTC | CSVFSRLSKNIQYF
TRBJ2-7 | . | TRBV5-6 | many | TGTGCCAGCAGCTTGCTCTCGGGGGAGCAGTACTTC | CASSLLSGEQYF
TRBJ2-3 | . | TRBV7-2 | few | TGTGCCAGCAGCTTGGGACTCCCTAGCACAGATACGCAGTATTTT | CASSLGLPSTDTQYF
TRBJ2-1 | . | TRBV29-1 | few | TGCAGCGTTGCACACAGACAGATTAACAATGAGCAGTTCTTC | CSVAHRQINNEQFF
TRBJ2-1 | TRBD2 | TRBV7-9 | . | TGTGCCAGCAGGGGACTAGCGGGAGCTGGTGAGCAGTTCTTC | CASRGLAGAGEQFF